This T cell receptor beta chain was captured by sequencing in a study of T cell changes during pregnancy in multiple sclerosis. Data came from immunoSEQ multiplex PCR; TCRdb stores just in-frame clones and leaves some out. The table has 57,000 or so clones, 88% seen once. This CDR3 contains 14 residues. CDR1 is MGHRA and CDR2 is YSYEKL in the germline V gene. With 0 bases removed from V and 4 bases from J, the gap between germline ends came to 9 bases. This clone was detected only once. Sequencing used peripheral blood, obtained in the first trimester of pregnancy. The receptor was isolated from a female donor with multiple sclerosis, enrolled in a pregnancy study. The chain combines TRBV4-1 with TRBJ1-2, with D maybe TRBD1 (6 bases). The chain's CDR3 is CASSQERGAYGYTF. Written as DNA, the CDR3 is TGCGCCAGCAGCCAAGAACGGGGGGCCTATGGCTACACCTTC.